This is a list of T cell receptor beta chains from one sample in a study of blood T cell repertoires in COVID-19. Here immunoSEQ multiplex PCR was the method, and the copy in TCRdb shows in-frame clones only, minus some. The sample contains around 79,000 clones, around 89% of which appear only once. The sample was peripheral blood. Source of these receptors: a human donor in a cohort sampled during active COVID-19. Each CDR3 is given with its conserved first and last residue. A D gene is named only where the DNA matches it firmly. Clone size appears in some rows only: once, few, many, or a class for an expanded clone.

TRBV5-1	TRBJ2-7	-	TRBD1	CASSWRDRGLNEQYF	TGCGCCAGCAGCTGGAGGGACAGGGGGCTAAACGAGCAGTACTTC
TRBV3-1/TRBV3-2	TRBJ2-3	-	TRBD1	CASSQGVTTGTDTQYF	TGTGCCAGCAGCCAAGGTGTGACGACAGGGACAGATACGCAGTATTTT
TRBV19	TRBJ1-1	-	-	CASSISDSLTGTEAFF	TGTGCCAGTAGTATTTCAGACAGCCTGACAGGCACTGAAGCTTTCTTT
TRBV5-4	TRBJ2-6	once	-	CASSLTPTTTGANVLTF	TGTGCCAGCAGCTTAACCCCGACAACGACTGGGGCCAACGTCCTGACTTTC
TRBV28	TRBJ1-2	-	-	CASSFGGEVWDGYTF	TGTGCCAGCAGTTTTGGGGGCGAAGTGTGGGACGGCTACACCTTC
TRBV18	TRBJ2-7	-	-	CASSPSGAEQYF	TGTGCCAGCTCACCATCAGGGGCCGAGCAGTACTTC
TRBV7-9	TRBJ1-2	-	-	CASRSGTRTIYGYTF	TGTGCCAGCAGAAGCGGGACGAGAACAATCTATGGCTACACCTTC
TRBV30	TRBJ1-1	-	TRBD1	CAWSVRGRSGGFRNTEAFF	TGTGCCTGGAGTGTACGTGGTCGATCAGGGGGGTTTCGGAACACTGAAGCTTTCTTT
TRBV5-1	TRBJ2-3	-	TRBD1	CASSMGTGGPTDTQYF	TGCGCCAGCAGCATGGGGACAGGGGGCCCCACAGATACGCAGTATTTT
TRBV30	TRBJ1-5	-	-	CAWSAQGNQPQHF	TGTGCCTGGAGTGCACAGGGAAATCAGCCCCAGCATTTT
TRBV9	TRBJ1-1	few	-	CASSEGGRTEAFF	TGTGCCAGCAGCGAGGGAGGGCGGACTGAAGCTTTCTTT
TRBV5-6	TRBJ1-2	-	-	CASSSPVDRVNYGYTF	TGTGCCAGCAGCTCCCCTGTCGACAGAGTTAACTATGGCTACACCTTC
TRBV4-2	TRBJ2-7	-	TRBD2	CASSPASGGAYEQYF	TGTGCCAGCAGCCCCGCCAGCGGGGGGGCCTACGAGCAGTACTTC
TRBV7-6	TRBJ2-5	-	-	CASSFLGAAHKETQYF	TGTGCCAGCAGCTTTTTAGGGGCGGCCCACAAAGAGACCCAGTACTTC
TRBV15	TRBJ1-1	-	TRBD1	CATSRDQGDTEAFF	TGTGCCACCAGCAGAGATCAGGGGGACACTGAAGCTTTCTTT
TRBV7-9	TRBJ2-7	-	-	CASTDVGDYEQYF	TGTGCCAGCACGGATGTCGGGGACTACGAGCAGTACTTC
TRBV7-9	TRBJ2-7	-	TRBD1	CASISGGVGVGEQYF	TGTGCCAGCATATCAGGGGGCGTCGGTGTGGGCGAGCAGTACTTC
TRBV11-3	TRBJ2-1	-	-	CASSPRGRGDNEQFF	TGTGCCAGCAGCCCCCGGGGGAGAGGCGACAATGAGCAGTTCTTC
TRBV30	TRBJ1-2	-	-	CAWLSGSTPVVRGYTF	TGTGCCTGGCTTTCGGGGAGTACGCCTGTCGTGAGGGGCTACACCTTC
TRBV9	TRBJ2-3	-	-	CASSVGAGAFPTDTQYF	TGTGCCAGCAGCGTAGGGGCGGGGGCCTTTCCCACAGATACGCAGTATTTT
TRBV5-1	TRBJ2-7	-	-	CASSLSNYEQYF	TGCGCCAGCAGCTTAAGCAACTACGAGCAGTACTTC
TRBV2	TRBJ1-5	-	-	CASSDYPPVPQHF	TGTGCCAGCAGTGATTACCCCCCGGTTCCCCAGCATTTT
TRBV4-1	TRBJ2-1	-	TRBD1	CASSQALFRGRKGNEQFF	TGCGCCAGCAGCCAAGCTTTGTTCAGGGGGCGAAAAGGGAATGAGCAGTTCTTC
TRBV29-1	TRBJ1-2	-	-	CSVDSLGGNYGYTF	TGCAGCGTTGATAGCCTGGGGGGTAACTATGGCTACACCTTC
TRBV18	TRBJ2-7	-	-	CASSPKFQSVEQYF	TGTGCCAGCTCACCGAAGTTCCAATCGGTCGAGCAGTACTTC
TRBV28	TRBJ2-7	-	TRBD2	CASDRTSGGYEQYF	TGTGCCAGCGACCGGACTAGCGGGGGCTACGAGCAGTACTTC
TRBV27	TRBJ1-2	few	-	CASSFSPTRANYGYTF	TGTGCCAGCAGTTTCTCCCCGACAAGAGCTAACTATGGCTACACCTTC
TRBV6-5	TRBJ2-7	-	-	CASSTASAYEQYF	TGTGCCAGCAGTACGGCCAGCGCCTACGAGCAGTACTTC
TRBV5-1	TRBJ1-2	-	-	CASSRGPGGNYGYTF	TGCGCCAGCAGCCGGGGGCCGGGGGGTAACTATGGCTACACCTTC
TRBV6-2/TRBV6-3	TRBJ1-1	-	TRBD1	CASSLNRGNTEAFF	TGTGCCAGCAGTCTGAACAGGGGGAACACTGAAGCTTTCTTT
TRBV11-2	TRBJ1-2	-	-	CASSLGASNYGYTF	TGTGCCAGCAGCTTAGGGGCTTCTAACTATGGCTACACCTTC
TRBV7-2	TRBJ1-6	-	-	CASSLMAEGNNSPLHF	TGTGCCAGCAGCTTAATGGCAGAGGGTAACAATTCACCCCTCCACTTT
TRBV9	TRBJ1-2	-	-	CASSGSTIHGYTF	TGTGCCAGCAGCGGCTCTACTATTCATGGCTACACCTTC
TRBV9	TRBJ2-2	-	TRBD2	CASSIGTSGTTGELFF	TGTGCCAGCAGCATCGGGACTAGCGGGACCACCGGGGAGCTGTTTTTT
TRBV18	TRBJ1-5	-	-	CASSPQGQVHQPQHF	TGTGCCAGCTCACCCCAGGGGCAGGTTCATCAGCCCCAGCATTTT
TRBV5-1	TRBJ2-3	-	TRBD2	CASSIKRGGSDTQYF	TGCGCCAGCAGCATAAAGCGGGGGGGATCAGATACGCAGTATTTT
TRBV5-4	TRBJ2-7	-	TRBD1	CASSTRDRGFEQYF	TGTGCCAGCAGCACCCGGGACAGGGGATTCGAGCAGTACTTC
TRBV18	TRBJ2-5	once	-	CASSPNIQETQYF	TGTGCCAGCTCACCAAACATACAAGAGACCCAGTACTTC
TRBV19	TRBJ2-7	-	TRBD1	CASSKGQGRYEQYF	TGTGCCAGTAGTAAGGGACAGGGGCGCTACGAGCAGTACTTC
TRBV10-2	TRBJ1-3	-	TRBD1	CASRTTGGDTIYF	TGCGCCAGCAGGACTACAGGGGGGGACACCATATATTTT
TRBV29-1	TRBJ1-1	-	-	CSVVLSGGSTEAFF	TGCAGCGTTGTCTTGAGCGGGGGAAGCACTGAAGCTTTCTTT
TRBV5-4	TRBJ2-7	-	-	CASSFAGQGSYEQYF	TGTGCCAGCAGCTTCGCGGGCCAGGGGTCCTACGAGCAGTACTTC
TRBV18	TRBJ2-7	-	TRBD2	CASSPSGRVSHEQYF	TGTGCCAGCTCACCTAGCGGGAGGGTTTCCCACGAGCAGTACTTC